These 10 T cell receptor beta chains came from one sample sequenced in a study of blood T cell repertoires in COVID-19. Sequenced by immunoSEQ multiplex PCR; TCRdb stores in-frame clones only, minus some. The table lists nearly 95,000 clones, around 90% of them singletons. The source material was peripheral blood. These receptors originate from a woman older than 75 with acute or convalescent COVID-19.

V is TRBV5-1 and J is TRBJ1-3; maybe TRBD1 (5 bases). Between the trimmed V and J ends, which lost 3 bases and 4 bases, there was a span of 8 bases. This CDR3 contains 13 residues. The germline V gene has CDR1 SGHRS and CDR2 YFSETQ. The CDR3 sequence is CASSYTGGNTIYF. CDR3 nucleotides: TGCGCCAGCAGCTATACAGGAGGAAACACCATATATTTT.

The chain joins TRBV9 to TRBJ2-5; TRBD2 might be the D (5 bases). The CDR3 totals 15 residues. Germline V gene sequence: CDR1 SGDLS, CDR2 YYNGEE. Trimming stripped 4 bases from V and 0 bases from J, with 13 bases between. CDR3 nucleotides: TGTGCCAGCAGCTCCTCGACTACTTACCAAGAGACCCAGTACTTC. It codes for CASSSSTTYQETQYF. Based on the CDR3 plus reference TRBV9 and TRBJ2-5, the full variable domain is DSGVTQTPKHLITATGQRVTLRCSPRSGDLSVYWYQQSLDQGLQFLIQYYNGEERAKGNILERFSAQQFPDLHSELNLSSLELGDSALYFCASSSSTTYQETQYFGPGTRLLVL.

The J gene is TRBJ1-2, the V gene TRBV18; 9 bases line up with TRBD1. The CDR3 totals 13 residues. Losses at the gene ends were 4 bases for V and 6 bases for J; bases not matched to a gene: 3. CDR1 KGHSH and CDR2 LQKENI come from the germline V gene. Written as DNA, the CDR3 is TGTGCCAGCTCACTAAGGACAGGGGATGGCTACACCTTC. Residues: CASSLRTGDGYTF.

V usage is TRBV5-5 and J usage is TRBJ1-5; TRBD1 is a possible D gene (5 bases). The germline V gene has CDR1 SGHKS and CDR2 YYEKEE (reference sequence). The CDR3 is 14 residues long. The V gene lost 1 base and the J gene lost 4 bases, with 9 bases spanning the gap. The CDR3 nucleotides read TGTGCCAGCAGCTTGCCGGGGGGAAATCAGCCCCAGCATTTT. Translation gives CASSLPGGNQPQHF.

The CDR3 DNA follows: TGTGCCAGCTCACCGGGGGCCGGAAACACCATATATTTT. Translation gives CASSPGAGNTIYF. The chain recombines TRBV18 with TRBJ1-3, with D maybe TRBD1 (6 bases). Germline V gene lookup returns CDR1 KGHSH and CDR2 LQKENI. The CDR3 loop spans 13 amino acids. The germline V and J ends were trimmed by 3 bases and 4 bases, with 7 bases remaining between them.

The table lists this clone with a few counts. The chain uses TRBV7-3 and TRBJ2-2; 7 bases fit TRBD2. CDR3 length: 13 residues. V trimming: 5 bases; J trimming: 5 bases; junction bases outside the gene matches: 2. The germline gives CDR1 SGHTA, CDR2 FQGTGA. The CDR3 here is CASSLGGTGELFF. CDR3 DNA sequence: TGTGCCAGCAGCCTCGGGGGGACCGGGGAGCTGTTTTTT.

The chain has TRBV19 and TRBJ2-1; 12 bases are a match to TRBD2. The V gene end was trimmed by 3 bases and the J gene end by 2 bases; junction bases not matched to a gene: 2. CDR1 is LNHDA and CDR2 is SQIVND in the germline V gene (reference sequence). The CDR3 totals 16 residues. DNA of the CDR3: TGTGCCAGTAGTATTGGACTAGCGGGGACCTACAATGAGCAGTTCTTC. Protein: CASSIGLAGTYNEQFF.

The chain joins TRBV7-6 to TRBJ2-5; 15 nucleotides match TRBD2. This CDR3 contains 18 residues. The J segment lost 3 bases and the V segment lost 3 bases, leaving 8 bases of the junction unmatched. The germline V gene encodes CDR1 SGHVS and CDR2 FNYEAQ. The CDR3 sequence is CASSFSIGLAGGEETQYF. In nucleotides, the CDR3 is TGTGCCAGCAGCTTTTCGATCGGACTAGCGGGGGGGGAAGAGACCCAGTACTTC.

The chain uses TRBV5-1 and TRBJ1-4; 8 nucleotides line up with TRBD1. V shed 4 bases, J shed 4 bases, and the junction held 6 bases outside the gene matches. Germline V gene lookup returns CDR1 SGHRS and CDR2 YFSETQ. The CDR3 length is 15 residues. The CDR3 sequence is CASSARTGSNEKLFF. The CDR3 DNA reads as TGCGCCAGCAGCGCCAGGACAGGGAGTAATGAAAAACTGTTTTTT.

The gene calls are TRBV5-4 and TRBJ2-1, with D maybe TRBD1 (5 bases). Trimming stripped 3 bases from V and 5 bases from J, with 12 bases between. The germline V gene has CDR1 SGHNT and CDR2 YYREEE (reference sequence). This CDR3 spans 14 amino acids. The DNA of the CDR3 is TGTGCCAGCAGCTATGCCGGACATAACAATGAGCAGTTCTTC. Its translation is CASSYAGHNNEQFF.